These 6 T cell receptor beta chains came from one sample sequenced in a study of T-cell memory formation after mild COVID-19. TCRdb itself ran the 5' RACE reads through MiXCR, one entry per CDR3 protein. Found here are hundreds of thousands of distinct CDR3 sequences, just over 20% of them singletons; the top ten hold about an eighth. Sequencing used PBMCs or a T cell subset sorted from them (not recorded which). The receptors originated from an adult woman who had mild COVID-19 (a few samples of this study predate the infection). Cell type and time point are not known.

This clonotype was recorded only once. This chain links TRBV9 with TRBJ2-1; TRBD2 matches 7 bases. V gave up 1 base and J gave up 4 bases; unmatched junction bases: 5. CDR3 length: 15 residues. Germline-derived CDR1 and CDR2 are SGDLS and YYNGEE. CDR3 coding DNA: TGTGCCAGCAGCGTAAGCGGGGCGGTTTACAATGAGCAGTTCTTC. Encoded protein: CASSVSGAVYNEQFF.

The chain combines TRBV7-2 with TRBJ2-3, with D possibly TRBD2 on 7 matching bases. Looked up from germline, CDR1 is SGHTA and CDR2 is FQGNSA. CDR3 length: 17 amino acids. V was trimmed by 1 base and J by 1 base, leaving 15 bases between them. As DNA, the CDR3 is TGTGCCAGCAGCTTAGTACCGTGGGGGGGCCGCACAGATACGCAGTATTTT. This translates into CASSLVPWGGRTDTQYF.

This chain joins TRBV3-1 and TRBJ2-7, with D perhaps TRBD2 (7 bases). The V gene's germline CDR1 is LGHDT and CDR2 YNNKEL (reference sequence). V was cut by 4 bases and J by 0 bases, with 10 bases left in between. The CDR3 is made up of 14 amino acids. The CDR3 loop is CASSRGGHSYEQYF. The CDR3 DNA follows: TGTGCCAGCAGCCGCGGGGGCCACTCCTACGAGCAGTACTTC.

A few counts support this clonotype. V usage is TRBV7-2 and J usage is TRBJ2-7; D gene unclear. The CDR3 covers 14 residues. CDR1 and CDR2 (germline): SGHTA, FQGNSA. V was clipped by 2 bases and J by 0 bases, with 8 bases between them. The CDR3 DNA reads TGTGCCAGCAGCTTAAATCTTGTCTCCTACGAGCAGTACTTC. It yields the protein CASSLNLVSYEQYF. The full variable domain, its missing parts supplied by reference TRBV7-2 and TRBJ2-7, is GAGVSQSPSNKVTEKGKDVELRCDPISGHTALYWYRQSLGQGLEFLIYFQGNSAPDKSGLPSDRFSAERTGGSVSTLTIQRTQQEDSAVYLCASSLNLVSYEQYFGPGTRLTVT.

The CDR3 here is CSASPGGPINEQFF. For the CDR3, the DNA is TGCAGTGCTAGCCCGGGGGGGCCGATAAATGAGCAGTTCTTC. This chain uses TRBV20-1 with TRBJ2-1, with 8 bases identical to TRBD2. Germline V CDR1 and CDR2: DFQATT, SNEGSKA (reference sequence). The CDR3 runs to 14 residues. V gave up 3 bases and J gave up 7 bases; unmatched junction bases: 8.

This clonotype has only a few counts. This chain joins TRBV20-1 and TRBJ2-3; unclear D gene. Per germline, CDR1 DFQATT and CDR2 SNEGSKA (reference sequence). The CDR3 is made up of 10 amino acids. V dropped 1 base and J dropped 8 bases, with 4 bases sitting between them. CDR3 residues: CSARAGTQYF. The CDR3 region has the DNA TGCAGTGCTAGAGCCGGTACGCAGTATTTT.